The T cell receptor (beta chain) described here comes from a study of T cell repertoires in aging, cancer and after chemotherapy. Whole-study context: Patients with chronic lymphocytic leukemia were sampled before and after fludarabine- or bendamustine-based chemotherapy. Study-wide results and caveats: Immunological memory after chemotherapy cannot be judged from the repertoire data. Untreated cancer patients had significantly lower blood TCR diversity than age-matched healthy donors. In cancer patients, declining TCR diversity with age involved lost richness and lost evenness.

This clonotype was detected only a few times. Its antigen is unidentified. The CDR3 is made up of 13 amino acids. Trimming removed 0 bases at V and 2 bases at J, with 5 bases between. Germline CDR1 SGHDT, CDR2 YYEEEE. The template was genomic DNA from peripheral blood, not RNA. TRB rearrangements spanning V, D and J were amplified using mixed TRB-A/B primers. TCRdb independently ran MiXCR on the multiplex PCR reads; one entry per CDR3 protein. This sample yields thousands of distinct CDR3 sequences, of which over 20% are seen a single time; 8% to 9.5% belongs to the top ten. This clonotype was sampled from a human donor with a blood cancer. This chain links TRBV5-6 with TRBJ2-5; no clear D. The sequencing sample was made of blood. CDR3 protein: CASSLGLQETQYF. The CDR3 bases are TGTGCCAGCAGCTTGGGTCTACAAGAGACCCAGTACTTC.